The 27 T cell receptor beta chains below come from one sample, sequenced in a study of glioma-infiltrating T cells after dendritic cell vaccination. The time point was: after dendritic cell vaccination, including at tumor progression/relapse. Assay: immunoSEQ multiplex PCR; the TCRdb copy retains only in-frame clones and omits some. The sample has approximately 92,000 clones, 80% seen once; the top ten hold 5.4%. The source material was blood, sampled after dendritic cell vaccination. These receptors all come from a human donor with glioblastoma.

The rearrangement joins TRBV28 to TRBJ1-1; a weak D match, TRBD1 (6 bases). The germline CDR1 and CDR2 sequences are MDHEN and SYDVKM. V gave up 4 bases and J gave up 0 bases, with 12 bases separating them. CDR3 length equals 15 residues. The CDR3 spells CASSSIQGLNTEAFF. The DNA of the CDR3 is TGTGCCAGCAGTTCGATACAGGGCCTGAACACTGAAGCTTTCTTT.

The chain employs TRBV7-3 and TRBJ2-3; maybe TRBD2 (5 bases). The germline V and J ends were trimmed by 10 bases and 4 bases, with 9 bases remaining between them. The length of the CDR3 is 11 residues. CDR1 is SGHTA, CDR2 FQGTGA, per germline. CDR3 in amino acids: CANTGSDTQYF. The CDR3 region has the DNA TGTGCCAACACGGGATCAGATACGCAGTATTTT. Based on the CDR3 plus reference TRBV7-3 and TRBJ2-3, the full variable domain is GAGVSQTPSNKVTEKGKYVELRCDPISGHTALYWYRQSLGQGPEFLIYFQGTGAADDSGLPNDRFFAVRPEGSVSTLKIQRTERGDSAVYLCANTGSDTQYFGPGTRLTVL.

The chain links TRBV30 to TRBJ1-3; D remains unclear. Germline V CDR1 and CDR2: GTSNPN, SVGIG (reference sequence). V was shortened by 4 bases and J by 0 bases, with 7 bases between the two germline ends. CDR3 size: 13 residues. CDR3 bases: TGTGCCTGGAACAGCTACTCTGGAAACACCATATATTTT. Protein sequence: CAWNSYSGNTIYF. Full variable domain (rest looked up from reference TRBV30 and TRBJ1-3): SQTIHQWPATLVQPVGSPLSLECTVEGTSNPNLYWYRQAAGRGLQLLFYSVGIGQISSEVPQNLSASRPQDRQFILSSKKLLLSDSGFYLCAWNSYSGNTIYFGEGSWLTVV.

This clone was seen a few times. V and J are TRBV5-1 and TRBJ1-2, with 9 bases matching TRBD1. This CDR3 contains 13 residues. Germline values: CDR1 SGHRS, CDR2 YFSETQ. The trim removed 3 bases at V and 8 bases at J, leaving 5 bases unmatched. As DNA, the CDR3 is TGCGCCAGCAGCTCCGGGACAGGGCAAGGCTACACCTTC. It translates to CASSSGTGQGYTF.

The chain links TRBV7-3 to TRBJ2-3; a possible D gene is TRBD2 (6 bases). The CDR3 extends over 13 amino acids. The V end was cut by 0 bases, the J end by 6 bases, with 7 bases between. Germline CDR1 is SGHTA and CDR2 is FQGTGA. The CDR3 bases are TGTGCCAGCAGCTTAACGGCGGGGGATACGCAGTATTTT. This gives the protein CASSLTAGDTQYF.

V is TRBV6-1 and J is TRBJ2-1; 11 bases map to TRBD2. Losses at the gene ends were 5 bases for V and 4 bases for J; bases not matched to a gene: 4. Germline V gene lookup returns CDR1 MNHNS and CDR2 SASEGT. This CDR3 contains 15 residues. CDR3 in DNA: TGTGCCAGCAGTTCGGGACTAGCGGAATACAATGAGCAGTTCTTC. Its translation: CASSSGLAEYNEQFF.

V gene TRBV10-3 combines with J gene TRBJ2-3, with 7 bases fitting TRBD2. This CDR3 is 14 amino acids long. V was pared by 7 bases and J by 0 bases, with 4 bases of the junction left unmatched. In germline, CDR1 is ENHRY, CDR2 SYGVKD. DNA for the CDR3: TGTGCCATCAAGATTAGCGGGAGCACAGATACGCAGTATTTT. Its protein product is CAIKISGSTDTQYF.

The V and J genes are TRBV19 and TRBJ2-3; no reliable D call. Germline V gene lookup returns CDR1 LNHDA and CDR2 SQIVND (reference sequence). Trimming removed 0 bases at V and 1 base at J, with 8 bases between. The CDR3 runs to 15 residues. CDR3 nucleotide sequence: TGTGCCAGTAGTATAGATTTAACAGGCACAGATACGCAGTATTTT. Amino acids: CASSIDLTGTDTQYF.

This clone was observed a handful of times. The chain recombines TRBV6-5 with TRBJ2-1; D might be TRBD2 (6 bases). The germline CDR1 and CDR2 sequences are MNHEY and SVGAGI. With 10 bases removed from V and 8 bases from J, the gap between germline ends came to 18 bases. The CDR3 totals 13 residues. CDR3 in DNA: TGTGCCACGGGGGACTCATGGGGGGATGAGCAGTTCTTC. This translates into CATGDSWGDEQFF.

This clone was found a few times. This chain joins TRBV6-6 and TRBJ1-2, with TRBD1 as a possible D gene (6 bases). From germline, CDR1 is MNHNY and CDR2 SVGAGI (reference sequence). The CDR3 is 16 amino acids. V lost 2 bases and J 6 bases, leaving 19 bases between the germline ends. The CDR3 spells CASSYDPGGGEHGYTF. The CDR3 region has the DNA TGTGCCAGCAGTTACGATCCGGGAGGGGGTGAGCATGGCTACACCTTC.

The chain couples TRBV4-2 to TRBJ2-7, with 9 bases lining up with TRBD2. The germline gives CDR1 LGHNA, CDR2 YNFKEQ. Unmatched junction bases numbered 6, after V lost 4 bases and J lost 2 bases. CDR3 length: 15 residues. The CDR3 DNA sequence: TGTGCCAGCAGCCCCCGACTAGCGGAGGCCTACGAGCAGTACTTC. It yields the protein CASSPRLAEAYEQYF.

The chain joins TRBV5-1 to TRBJ2-3, with a tentative D call TRBD2 (7 bases). Germline V gives CDR1 SGHRS, CDR2 YFSETQ. This CDR3 is 16 amino acids long. V lost 4 bases and J lost 2, with 17 bases in between. This chain's CDR3 is CASSLGRGAPTDTQYF. The CDR3 DNA reads TGCGCCAGCAGCCTAGGGAGGGGGGCCCCCACAGATACGCAGTATTTT.

The chain couples TRBV2 to TRBJ1-1, with a possible D match to TRBD1 (6 bases). The V end was cut by 6 bases, the J end by 6 bases, with 17 bases between. From germline, CDR1 is SNHLY and CDR2 FYNNEI. This CDR3 region has 14 residues. The CDR3 nucleotides are TGTGCCAGCAGCCTAACCAGGGGATCTGCTGAAGCTTTCTTT. Its translation: CASSLTRGSAEAFF.

This chain uses TRBV9 with TRBJ2-5; the match to TRBD2 covers 7 bases. Trimming at V came to 0 bases and at J to 5 bases, leaving 10 bases not matched to a gene. The CDR3 is 16 residues long. Germline CDR1 and CDR2: SGDLS and YYNGEE. The CDR3 region is CASSVGSRETGETQYF. CDR3 nucleotides: TGTGCCAGCAGCGTAGGGTCGCGGGAGACTGGGGAGACCCAGTACTTC.

The V gene is TRBV25-1, the J gene TRBJ1-2; possible D gene TRBD1, 6 bases. Germline V gene sequence: CDR1 MGHDK, CDR2 SYGVNS. The CDR3 consists of 15 residues. Trimming removed 5 bases from V and 7 bases from J, with 20 bases in between. The CDR3 loop is CASSPDAGGAGGYTF. CDR3 DNA: TGTGCCAGCAGTCCCGACGCGGGGGGGGCAGGTGGCTACACCTTC.

The rearrangement uses TRBV10-3 and TRBJ1-1, with TRBD1 as a possible D gene (6 bases). The CDR3 has 14 residues. Germline V gives CDR1 ENHRY, CDR2 SYGVKD. The V end was cut by 6 bases, the J end by 1 base, with 12 bases between. The CDR3 is CAIRDRDTNTEAFF. In DNA, the CDR3 is TGTGCCATCAGGGACCGGGACACGAACACTGAAGCTTTCTTT.

This clone was picked up a small number of times. Other DNA sequences in this specimen translate into the identical CDR3. The chain combines TRBV15 with TRBJ2-7, with D perhaps TRBD1 (5 bases). V was cut by 3 bases and J by 3 bases, with 9 bases left in between. This CDR3 is 13 amino acids long. Germline V gene lookup returns CDR1 LNHNV and CDR2 YYDKDF (reference sequence). CDR3 sequence: CATSRVDSYEQYF. The CDR3 nucleotides read TGTGCCACCAGCAGGGTCGACAGCTACGAGCAGTACTTC.

The chain joins TRBV7-9 to TRBJ2-1, with a weak D call TRBD1 (5 bases). The CDR3 runs 13 residues. Germline-derived CDR1 and CDR2 are SEHNR and FQNEAQ (reference sequence). Trimming left V 1 base short and J 7 bases short, with 8 bases between. CDR3 in amino acids: CASSLEGRNEQFF. The CDR3 DNA is TGTGCCAGCAGCTTAGAGGGGCGGAATGAGCAGTTCTTC.

The CDR3 sequence: CASSSRTSGSVDTQYF. CDR3 bases: TGTGCCAGCAGTTCGAGGACTAGCGGGAGCGTAGATACGCAGTATTTT. The V and J genes are TRBV27 and TRBJ2-3; 13 nucleotides agree with TRBD2. Germline V gene lookup returns CDR1 MNHEY and CDR2 SMNVEV (reference sequence). This CDR3 is built from 16 residues. J was trimmed by 5 bases and V by 4 bases; bases with no gene match: 6.

The V gene is TRBV6-6, the J gene TRBJ1-1; D is possibly TRBD1 (6 bases). The ends were cut back, 5 bases at V and 6 bases at J, with 13 bases in the middle. Per germline, CDR1 MNHNY and CDR2 SVGAGI (reference sequence). The CDR3 spans 13 residues. The CDR3 bases are TGTGCCAGCAGTCGCCAGGGGAGCTCTGAAGCTTTCTTT. As protein: CASSRQGSSEAFF.

The chain uses TRBV2 and TRBJ1-5; perhaps TRBD1 as D (5 bases). Germline CDR1 and CDR2: SNHLY and FYNNEI. Trimming stripped 5 bases from V and 10 bases from J, with 15 bases between. The length of the CDR3 is 13 residues. CDR3 sequence (DNA): TGTGCCAGCAGTTCCGACAGTGGGTCACCCCAGCATTTT. It yields the protein CASSSDSGSPQHF.

The gene calls are TRBV9 and TRBJ2-2; D might be TRBD1 (6 bases). V lost 3 bases and J lost 5, with 11 bases in between. The CDR3 runs to 14 residues. In germline, CDR1 is SGDLS, CDR2 YYNGEE. For the CDR3, the DNA is TGTGCCAGCAGCGAGGTAACAGGGACCGGGGAGCTGTTTTTT. Amino acids: CASSEVTGTGELFF.

V is TRBV7-2 and J is TRBJ2-4; 7 nucleotides match TRBD1. The length of the CDR3 is 18 residues. V was clipped by 2 bases and J by 3 bases; unmatched bases: 13. Germline CDR1 SGHTA, CDR2 FQGNSA. The CDR3 sequence is CASSLSGRGRIDKNIQYF. CDR3 nucleotide sequence: TGTGCCAGCAGCTTAAGCGGCAGGGGGAGAATTGACAAAAACATTCAGTACTTC.

The chain carries TRBV6-5 and TRBJ2-3; D call uncertain. CDR3 size: 13 residues. Trimming pared 6 bases from V and 2 bases from J, leaving 9 bases between. Germline assignment: CDR1 MNHEY and CDR2 SVGAGI. CDR3 nucleotide sequence: TGTGCCAGCAGACCCTATAACACAGATACGCAGTATTTT. Its protein is CASRPYNTDTQYF.

This clone was recorded a few times. The chain uses TRBV5-6 and TRBJ1-1, with no clear D. CDR1 is SGHDT and CDR2 is YYEEEE in the germline V gene. This CDR3 region has 11 residues. Between the trimmed V and J ends, which lost 5 bases and 7 bases, there was a span of 9 bases. The CDR3 spells CASRLADEAFF. CDR3 in DNA: TGTGCCAGCAGACTAGCAGATGAAGCTTTCTTT. The variable domain in full, completed from reference TRBV5-6 and TRBJ1-1, reads DAGVTQSPTHLIKTRGQQVTLRCSPKSGHDTVSWYQQALGQGPQFIFQYYEEEERQRGNFPDRFSGHQFPNYSSELNVNALLLGDSALYLCASRLADEAFFGQGTRLTVV.

V usage is TRBV11-2 and J usage is TRBJ2-7; possible D gene TRBD1, 6 bases. Germline V CDR1 and CDR2: SGHAT, FQNNGV. V was trimmed by 5 bases and J by 7 bases, leaving 21 bases between them. The CDR3 spans 15 residues. The CDR3 region is CASSPGPGGLREQYF. CDR3 DNA: TGTGCCAGCAGCCCGGGACCTGGGGGCTTGAGGGAGCAGTACTTC.

The J gene is TRBJ1-1, the V gene TRBV10-3; 7 bases are a match to TRBD1. V trimming: 6 bases; J trimming: 4 bases; junction bases outside the gene matches: 5. The CDR3 has 13 amino acids. Germline V gene lookup returns CDR1 ENHRY and CDR2 SYGVKD. CDR3 DNA: TGTGCCATCAGAGACAGGGATGGCACTGAAGCTTTCTTT. Protein product: CAIRDRDGTEAFF.